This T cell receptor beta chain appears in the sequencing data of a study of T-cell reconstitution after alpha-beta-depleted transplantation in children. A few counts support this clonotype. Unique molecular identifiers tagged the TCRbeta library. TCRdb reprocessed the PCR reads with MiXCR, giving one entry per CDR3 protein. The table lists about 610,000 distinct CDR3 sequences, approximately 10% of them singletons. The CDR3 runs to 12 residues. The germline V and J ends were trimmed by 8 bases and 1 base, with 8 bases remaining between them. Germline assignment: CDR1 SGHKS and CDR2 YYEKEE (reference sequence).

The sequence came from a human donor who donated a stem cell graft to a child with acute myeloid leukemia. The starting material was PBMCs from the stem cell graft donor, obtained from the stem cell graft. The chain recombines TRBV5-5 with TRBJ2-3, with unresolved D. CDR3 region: CARHPCTDTQYF. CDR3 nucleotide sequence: TGTGCCAGACACCCCTGCACAGATACGCAGTATTTT.